This TCR beta chain is from a study of blood T cell repertoires in COVID-19. Study overall: Material from acute and convalescent COVID-19 was sourced from the United States, Italy and Spain. Sample material is recorded as cDNA or gDNA derived from T cells, B-cell-depleted T cells, or PBMCs.

The CDR3 totals 16 residues. Trimming took off 4 bases at V and 6 bases at J, with 21 bases between the two ends. The germline V gene encodes CDR1 LGHNA and CDR2 YNFKEQ. Original analysis: Amplified reference gene primers provided the basis for estimating nucleated cell counts. Libraries were prepared by immunoSEQ multiplex PCR; TCRdb keeps only in-frame clonotypes and omits some of them. For V, J and clone size, that table is used; D and trimming come from the DNA. In the table there are about 120,000 clones, 85% to 90% of which are singletons. This sequence joins TRBV4-2 and TRBJ1-2, with D possibly TRBD1 on 5 matching bases. Sequenced sample: peripheral blood. The TCR was taken from a human donor with acute or convalescent COVID-19. The donor label of this sample is uncertain. The CDR3 coding sequence is TGTGCCAGCAGCCCGAGACCCCAGGGAAGTAGGGATGGCTACACCTTC. Protein: CASSPRPQGSRDGYTF.